These 14 T cell receptor beta chains were all obtained from the same sample, sequenced in a study of OX40 agonist ivuxolimab in advanced cancers. This table comes from immunoSEQ multiplex PCR, and its TCRdb copy is limited to in-frame clones, with some not included. The sample has more than 50,000 clones; roughly 89% are singletons. Sequencing used CD4+ or CD8+ T cells sorted from blood, obtained in a trial of the OX40 agonist ivuxolimab. The receptor set was obtained from an adult with an advanced solid tumor such as melanoma, head and neck, liver or kidney cancer.

The chain is built from TRBV5-8 and TRBJ2-3; no reliable D call. The CDR3 is 12 residues long. The germline V and J ends were trimmed by 2 bases and 3 bases, with 4 bases remaining between them. Germline CDR1 and CDR2: SGHTS and YDEGEE. In DNA form, the CDR3 reads TGTGCCAGCAGCTTAAGGACAGATACGCAGTATTTT. Its translation: CASSLRTDTQYF.

This chain links TRBV6-4 with TRBJ2-3; the match to TRBD1 covers 8 bases. The CDR3 is 16 residues long. V dropped 5 bases and J dropped 2; count of bases not matched to a gene: 9. Germline CDR1 reads MRHNA; CDR2 reads SNTAGT. In DNA, the CDR3 is TGTGCCAGCAGTCTAGGACAGGGTTCGGACACAGATACGCAGTATTTT. Its protein product is CASSLGQGSDTDTQYF.

The chain employs TRBV25-1 and TRBJ2-7, with a possible D match to TRBD1 (5 bases). CDR1 and CDR2 (germline): MGHDK, SYGVNS. The CDR3 totals 14 residues. Trimming cost V 6 bases and J 2 bases, with 14 bases left between them. CDR3 sequence (DNA): TGTGCCAGCAGACAGACAGCCGCCCCCTACGAGCAGTACTTC. Its translation is CASRQTAAPYEQYF.

The chain carries TRBV28 and TRBJ2-7; 12 nucleotides agree with TRBD2. The CDR3 loop spans 14 amino acids. Looked up from germline, CDR1 is MDHEN and CDR2 is SYDVKM. J lost 7 bases, V lost 3 bases, and 4 bases had no gene match. The CDR3 bases are TGTGCCAGCAGTTTCCCGACTAGCGGGAGAGAGCAGTACTTC. This translates into CASSFPTSGREQYF.

The V gene is TRBV30, the J gene TRBJ2-7; 7 bases match TRBD2. Germline V gene data show CDR1 as GTSNPN and CDR2 as SVGIG (reference sequence). Unmatched junction bases numbered 5, after V lost 0 bases and J lost 6 bases. The CDR3 loop spans 13 amino acids. The CDR3 sequence is CAWSVRGRGEQYF. The DNA for the CDR3 is TGTGCCTGGAGTGTACGGGGGAGGGGCGAGCAGTACTTC.

The chain has TRBV6-5 and TRBJ1-2, with TRBD1 as a possible D gene (5 bases). From germline, CDR1 is MNHEY and CDR2 SVGAGI. Trimming took 4 bases from V and 4 from J, leaving 13 bases between them. This CDR3 has 14 amino acids. The DNA of the CDR3 is TGTGCCAGCAGTTGGTCACAAGACAGCTATGGCTACACCTTC. It is translated as CASSWSQDSYGYTF.

The rearrangement joins TRBV7-3 to TRBJ2-3; 9 bases are shared with TRBD1. Trimming removed 6 bases from V and 2 bases from J; junction bases left unmatched: 6. Germline assignment: CDR1 SGHTA and CDR2 FQGTGA. CDR3 size: 15 residues. The CDR3 loop is CASSPDRGNTDTQYF. The CDR3 DNA reads as TGTGCCAGCAGTCCGGACAGGGGAAACACAGATACGCAGTATTTT.

The V and J genes are TRBV7-9 and TRBJ1-1; D ambiguous. CDR1 is SEHNR, CDR2 FQNEAQ, per germline (reference sequence). The CDR3 has 12 amino acids. V lost 2 bases, J lost 4 bases, and 5 bases lay in between. The CDR3: CASSLPGTEAFF. The CDR3 DNA sequence: TGTGCCAGCAGCTTACCGGGCACTGAAGCTTTCTTT.

This clone was counted once. J is TRBJ2-1 and V is TRBV6-1, with 10 bases aligning to TRBD1. The CDR3 spans 14 residues. CDR1 MNHNS and CDR2 SASEGT come from the germline V gene. V gave up 6 bases and J gave up 8 bases; unmatched junction bases: 7. The CDR3: CASSVDRGWDEQFF. The CDR3 bases are TGTGCCAGCAGCGTGGACAGGGGGTGGGATGAGCAGTTCTTC.

J is TRBJ1-2 and V is TRBV7-9, with 7 positions matching TRBD1. The J segment lost 7 bases and the V segment lost 1 base, leaving 9 bases of the junction unmatched. Germline V gene data show CDR1 as SEHNR and CDR2 as FQNEAQ (reference sequence). The CDR3 is 15 residues long. This CDR3 is CASSLDNRGSSGYTF. CDR3 DNA sequence: TGTGCCAGCAGCTTAGATAACAGGGGATCGTCTGGCTACACCTTC.

Only one count was recorded for this clone. The J gene is TRBJ1-5, the V gene TRBV2, with 8 bases identical to TRBD1. The V segment lost 6 bases and the J segment 3 bases; nucleotides outside the gene matches: 4. The CDR3 has 14 amino acids. Germline V gives CDR1 SNHLY, CDR2 FYNNEI. CDR3 amino acids: CASRGTGNNQPQHF. Written as DNA, the CDR3 is TGTGCCAGCAGGGGGACAGGTAACAATCAGCCCCAGCATTTT.

The chain links TRBV6-5 to TRBJ1-2; 7 bases map to TRBD1. Germline values: CDR1 MNHEY, CDR2 SVGAGI. The J segment lost 4 bases and the V segment lost 1 base, leaving 3 bases of the junction unmatched. The CDR3 covers 14 residues. This CDR3 is CASSYFPGGYGYTF. As DNA, the CDR3 is TGTGCCAGCAGTTACTTTCCAGGGGGCTATGGCTACACCTTC.

The J gene is TRBJ1-4, the V gene TRBV5-1; D gene uncertain. With 1 base removed from V and 0 bases from J, the gap between germline ends came to 4 bases. CDR3 length: 14 amino acids. Germline CDR1 reads SGHRS; CDR2 reads YFSETQ. CDR3 loop: CASSLTATNEKLFF. The CDR3, as DNA: TGCGCCAGCAGCTTGACAGCAACTAATGAAAAACTGTTTTTT.

The CDR3 sequence is CASSSGSNTEAFF. The DNA for the CDR3 is TGTGCCAGCAGTTCCGGCTCCAACACTGAAGCTTTCTTT. The chain is built from TRBV28 and TRBJ1-1; D gene ambiguous. Trimming removed 4 bases from V and 2 bases from J, with 8 bases in between. Germline V gives CDR1 MDHEN, CDR2 SYDVKM. The CDR3 consists of 13 residues.